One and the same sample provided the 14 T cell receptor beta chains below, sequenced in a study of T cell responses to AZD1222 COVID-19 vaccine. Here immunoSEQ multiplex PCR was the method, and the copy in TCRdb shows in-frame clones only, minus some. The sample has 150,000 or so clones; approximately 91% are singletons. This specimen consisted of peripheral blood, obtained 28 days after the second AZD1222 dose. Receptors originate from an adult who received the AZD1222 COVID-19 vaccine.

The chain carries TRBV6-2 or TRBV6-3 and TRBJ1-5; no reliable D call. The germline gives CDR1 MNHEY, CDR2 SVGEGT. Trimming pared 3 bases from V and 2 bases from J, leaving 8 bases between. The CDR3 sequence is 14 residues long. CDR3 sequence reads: CASSYRQRNQPQHF. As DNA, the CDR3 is TGTGCCAGCAGTTATAGGCAGCGCAATCAGCCCCAGCATTTT.

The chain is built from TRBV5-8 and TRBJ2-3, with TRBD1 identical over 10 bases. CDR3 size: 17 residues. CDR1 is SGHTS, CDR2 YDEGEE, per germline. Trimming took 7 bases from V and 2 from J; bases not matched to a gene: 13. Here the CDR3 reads CASRTPGTGVPTDTQYF. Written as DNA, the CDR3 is TGTGCCAGCCGAACCCCCGGGACAGGGGTCCCCACAGATACGCAGTATTTT.

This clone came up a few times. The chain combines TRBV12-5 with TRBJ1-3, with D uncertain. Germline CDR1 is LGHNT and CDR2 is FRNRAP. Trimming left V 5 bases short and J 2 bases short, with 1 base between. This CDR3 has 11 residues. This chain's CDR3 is CASGTGNTIYF. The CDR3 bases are TGTGCTAGTGGTACTGGAAACACCATATATTTT.

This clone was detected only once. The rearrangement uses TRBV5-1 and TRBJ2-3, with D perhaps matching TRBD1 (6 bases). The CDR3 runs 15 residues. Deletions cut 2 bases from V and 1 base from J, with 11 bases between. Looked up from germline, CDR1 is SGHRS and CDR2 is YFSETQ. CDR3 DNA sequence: TGCGCCAGCAGCTTCGGGGACATTCGCACAGATACGCAGTATTTT. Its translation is CASSFGDIRTDTQYF.

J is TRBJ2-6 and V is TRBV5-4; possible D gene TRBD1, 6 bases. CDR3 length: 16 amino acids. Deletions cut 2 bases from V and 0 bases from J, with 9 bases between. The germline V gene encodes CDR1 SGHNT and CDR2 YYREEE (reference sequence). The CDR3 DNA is TGTGCCAGCAGCTTCGACAGGCCCTCTGGGGCCAACGTCCTGACTTTC. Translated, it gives CASSFDRPSGANVLTF.

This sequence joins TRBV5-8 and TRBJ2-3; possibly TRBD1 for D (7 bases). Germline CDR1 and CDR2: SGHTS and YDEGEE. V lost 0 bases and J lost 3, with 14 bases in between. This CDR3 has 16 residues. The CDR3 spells CASSLGTAGGTDTQYF. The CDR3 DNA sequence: TGTGCCAGCAGCTTGGGTACCGCAGGGGGGACAGATACGCAGTATTTT.

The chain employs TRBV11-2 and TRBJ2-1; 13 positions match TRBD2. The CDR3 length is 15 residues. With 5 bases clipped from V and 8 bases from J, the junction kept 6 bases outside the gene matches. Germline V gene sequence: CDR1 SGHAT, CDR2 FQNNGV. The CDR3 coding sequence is TGTGCCAGCAGCGTAGGACTAGCGGGAGTACATGAGCAGTTCTTC. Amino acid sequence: CASSVGLAGVHEQFF.

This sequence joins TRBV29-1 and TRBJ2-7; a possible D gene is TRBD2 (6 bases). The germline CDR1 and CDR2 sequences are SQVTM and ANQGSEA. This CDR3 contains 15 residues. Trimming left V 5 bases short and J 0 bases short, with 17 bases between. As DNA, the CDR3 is TGCAGCGTTCGGGGAGGACAAGGAAGCTCCTACGAGCAGTACTTC. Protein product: CSVRGGQGSSYEQYF.

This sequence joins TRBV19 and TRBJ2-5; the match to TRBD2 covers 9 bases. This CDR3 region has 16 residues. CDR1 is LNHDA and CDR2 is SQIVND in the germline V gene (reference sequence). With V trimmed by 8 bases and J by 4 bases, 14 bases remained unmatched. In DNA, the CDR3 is TGTGCCAGTTCCCTCCCGATGGCGGGAGGGACAGAGACCCAGTACTTC. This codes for CASSLPMAGGTETQYF.

The CDR3 DNA is TGTGCTAGTGGCAGGAGCGGGAGAGAGGGCGGCTACACCTTC. This translates into CASGRSGREGGYTF. The chain is built from TRBV12-5 and TRBJ1-2, with unresolved D. The CDR3 is made up of 14 amino acids. Germline loops: CDR1 LGHNT, CDR2 FRNRAP. V was trimmed by 6 bases and J by 8 bases, leaving 19 bases between them.

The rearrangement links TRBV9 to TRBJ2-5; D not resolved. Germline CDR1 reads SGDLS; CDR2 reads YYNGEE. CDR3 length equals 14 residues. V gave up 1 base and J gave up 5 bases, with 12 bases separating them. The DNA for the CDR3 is TGTGCCAGCAGCGTAAACGTCCAAGGGGAGACCCAGTACTTC. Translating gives CASSVNVQGETQYF.

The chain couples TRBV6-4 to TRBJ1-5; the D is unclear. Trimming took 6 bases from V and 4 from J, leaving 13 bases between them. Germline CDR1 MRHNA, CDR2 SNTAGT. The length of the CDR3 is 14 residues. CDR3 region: CASSHESGNQPQHF. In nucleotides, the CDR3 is TGTGCCAGCAGCCACGAATCGGGAAATCAGCCCCAGCATTTT.

In DNA, the CDR3 is TGTGCCAGCAGCCCGACCTTGAGGGAGACCCAGTACTTC. This translates into CASSPTLRETQYF. The chain joins TRBV12-3 or TRBV12-4 to TRBJ2-5; D unresolved. V lost 6 bases to trimming and J lost 5 bases, with 13 bases between them. The CDR3 loop spans 13 amino acids.

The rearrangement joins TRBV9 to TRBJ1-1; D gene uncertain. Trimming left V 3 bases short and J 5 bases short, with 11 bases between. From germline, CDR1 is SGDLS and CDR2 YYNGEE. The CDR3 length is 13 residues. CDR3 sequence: CASSERVGTEAFF. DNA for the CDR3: TGTGCCAGCAGCGAACGGGTGGGTACTGAAGCTTTCTTT. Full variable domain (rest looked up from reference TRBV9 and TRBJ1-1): DSGVTQTPKHLITATGQRVTLRCSPRSGDLSVYWYQQSLDQGLQFLIQYYNGEERAKGNILERFSAQQFPDLHSELNLSSLELGDSALYFCASSERVGTEAFFGQGTRLTVV.